This T cell receptor (beta chain) derives from a study of blood T cell repertoires in COVID-19. On the study more broadly: Samples representing acute and convalescent COVID-19 were sourced from the United States, Italy and Spain. PBMCs, B-cell-depleted T cells, or T cells provided the cDNA or gDNA that made up the material.

The germline gives CDR1 KGHSH, CDR2 LQKENI. There are 17 residues in the CDR3. V lost 3 bases to trimming and J lost 8 bases, with 23 bases between them. In the original analysis: For nucleated cells, counts were estimated from reference gene primer amplification. Profiling relied on immunoSEQ multiplex PCR, and the TCRdb table lists in-frame clones only, not all of them. For V, J and clone size, that table is used; D and trimming come from the DNA. The data show around 140,000 clones, with about 89% seen just once and about 2.5% held by the top ten. The chain recombines TRBV18 with TRBJ1-3; possible D gene TRBD1, 5 bases. Input material: peripheral blood. The sequence came from a man between 45 and 60 years old with active COVID-19. CDR3 amino acids: CASSPLVGPSTEDTIYF. The CDR3, as DNA: TGTGCCAGCTCACCCCTAGTGGGGCCGAGCACTGAAGACACCATATATTTT.